A single sample gave rise to the 3 T cell receptor beta chains below, sequenced in a study of blood T cell repertoires in COVID-19. TCRdb's copy holds only in-frame clones and misses some; the assay was immunoSEQ multiplex PCR. The data contain around 300,000 clones, more than 75% of them singletons. The sample taken for sequencing was peripheral blood. These receptor sequences come from a woman aged 25 to 39 who had recovered from COVID-19.

The chain combines TRBV10-3 with TRBJ2-3; D gene unclear. Germline assignment: CDR1 ENHRY and CDR2 SYGVKD. V lost 3 bases and J lost 2, with 9 bases in between. CDR3 length: 14 amino acids. This chain's CDR3 is CAISDRKATDTQYF. The CDR3 DNA follows: TGTGCCATCAGTGACAGGAAGGCCACAGATACGCAGTATTTT.

CDR3 loop: CASSILAGEQYF. CDR3 coding DNA: TGTGCCAGCTCAATCCTGGCGGGCGAGCAGTACTTC. The chain links TRBV18 to TRBJ2-7; D may be TRBD2 (5 bases). Trimming stripped 5 bases from V and 6 bases from J, with 11 bases between. Germline V lookup: CDR1 KGHSH, CDR2 LQKENI. The length of the CDR3 is 12 residues.

The chain recombines TRBV7-9 with TRBJ1-2; the D gene is possibly TRBD1 (5 bases). The CDR3 contains 17 residues. Between the trimmed V and J ends, which lost 3 bases and 0 bases, there was a span of 17 bases. Germline CDR1 is SEHNR and CDR2 is FQNEAQ (reference sequence). The CDR3 loop reads CASSFGGSQGANYGYTF. The CDR3 bases are TGTGCCAGCAGCTTCGGGGGGAGCCAGGGAGCTAACTATGGCTACACCTTC.